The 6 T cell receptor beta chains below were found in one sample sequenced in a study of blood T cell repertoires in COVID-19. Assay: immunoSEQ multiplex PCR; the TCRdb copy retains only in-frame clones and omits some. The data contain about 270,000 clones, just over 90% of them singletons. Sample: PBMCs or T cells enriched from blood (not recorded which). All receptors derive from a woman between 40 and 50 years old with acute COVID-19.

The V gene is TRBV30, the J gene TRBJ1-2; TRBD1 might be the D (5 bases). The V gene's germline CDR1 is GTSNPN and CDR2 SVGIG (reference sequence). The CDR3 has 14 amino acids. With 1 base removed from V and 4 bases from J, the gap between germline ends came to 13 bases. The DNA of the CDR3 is TGTGCCTGGAGTGACCAGGGACTGGGCTATGGCTACACCTTC. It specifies CAWSDQGLGYGYTF.

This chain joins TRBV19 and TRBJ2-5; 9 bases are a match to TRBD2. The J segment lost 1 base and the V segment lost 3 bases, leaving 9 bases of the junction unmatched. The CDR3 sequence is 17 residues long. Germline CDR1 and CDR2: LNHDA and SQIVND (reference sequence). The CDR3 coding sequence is TGTGCCAGTAGTATCGGCGGGAAGCGGGGGGTCCAAGAGACCCAGTACTTC. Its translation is CASSIGGKRGVQETQYF.

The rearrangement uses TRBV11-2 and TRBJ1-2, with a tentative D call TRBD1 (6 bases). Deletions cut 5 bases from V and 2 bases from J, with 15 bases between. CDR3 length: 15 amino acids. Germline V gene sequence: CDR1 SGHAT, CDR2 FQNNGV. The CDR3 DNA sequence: TGTGCCAGCAGCCACTTCCTAGGACAGAACTATGGCTACACCTTC. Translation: CASSHFLGQNYGYTF.

CDR3 nucleotides: TGTGCCAGCAGTCCGACAAAGCCGAGCACAGATACGCAGTATTTT. Residues: CASSPTKPSTDTQYF. The rearrangement joins TRBV6-5 to TRBJ2-3; D is undetermined. Per germline, CDR1 MNHEY and CDR2 SVGAGI. CDR3 length equals 15 residues. Trimming took off 5 bases at V and 0 bases at J, with 12 bases between the two ends.

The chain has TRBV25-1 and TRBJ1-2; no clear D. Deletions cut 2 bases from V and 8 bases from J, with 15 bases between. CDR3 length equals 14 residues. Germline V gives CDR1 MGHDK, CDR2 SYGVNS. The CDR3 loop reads CASSESVYVGGYTF. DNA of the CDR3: TGTGCCAGCAGTGAAAGTGTATACGTCGGGGGCTACACCTTC.

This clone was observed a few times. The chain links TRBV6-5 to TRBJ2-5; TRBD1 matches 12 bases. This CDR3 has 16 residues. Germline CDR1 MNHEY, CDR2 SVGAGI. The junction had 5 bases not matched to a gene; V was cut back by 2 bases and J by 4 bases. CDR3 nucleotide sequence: TGTGCCAGCAGTTACGGGACAGGGGGCTTGCGAGAGACCCAGTACTTC. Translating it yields CASSYGTGGLRETQYF.